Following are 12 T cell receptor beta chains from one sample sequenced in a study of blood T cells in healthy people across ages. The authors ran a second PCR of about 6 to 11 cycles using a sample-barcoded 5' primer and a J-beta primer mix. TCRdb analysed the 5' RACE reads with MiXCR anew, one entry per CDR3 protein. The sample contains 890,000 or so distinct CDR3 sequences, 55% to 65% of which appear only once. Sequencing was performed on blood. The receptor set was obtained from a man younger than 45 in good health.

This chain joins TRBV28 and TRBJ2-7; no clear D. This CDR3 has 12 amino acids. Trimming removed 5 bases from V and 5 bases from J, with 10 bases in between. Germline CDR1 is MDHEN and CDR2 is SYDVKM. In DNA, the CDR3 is TGTGCCAGCAGTCGGTTACCTAACGAGCAGTACTTC. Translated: CASSRLPNEQYF.

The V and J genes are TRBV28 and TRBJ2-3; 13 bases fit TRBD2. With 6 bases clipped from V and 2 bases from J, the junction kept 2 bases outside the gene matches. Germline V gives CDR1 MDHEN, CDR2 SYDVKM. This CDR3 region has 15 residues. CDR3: CASRGTSGDTDTQYF. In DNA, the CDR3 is TGTGCCAGCAGGGGGACTAGCGGGGACACAGATACGCAGTATTTT.

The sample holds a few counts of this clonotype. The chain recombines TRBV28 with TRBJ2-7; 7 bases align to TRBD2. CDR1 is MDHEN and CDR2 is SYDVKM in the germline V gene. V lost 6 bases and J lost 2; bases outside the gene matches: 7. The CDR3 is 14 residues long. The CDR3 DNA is TGTGCCAGCAGCCGCGGGGGACGGACCTACGAGCAGTACTTC. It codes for CASSRGGRTYEQYF.

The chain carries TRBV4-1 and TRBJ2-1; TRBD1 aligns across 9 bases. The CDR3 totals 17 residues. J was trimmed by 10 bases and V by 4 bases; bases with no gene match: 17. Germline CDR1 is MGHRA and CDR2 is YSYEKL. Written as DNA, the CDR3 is TGCGCCAGCAGCCCTTGGGATCCGGGACAGGGATCCTACGAGCAGTTCTTC. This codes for CASSPWDPGQGSYEQFF.

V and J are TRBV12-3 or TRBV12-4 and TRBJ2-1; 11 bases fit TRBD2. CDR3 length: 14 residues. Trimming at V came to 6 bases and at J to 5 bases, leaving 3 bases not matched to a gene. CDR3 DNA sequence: TGTGCCAGCAGCCAACTAGCGGGAGACAATGAGCAGTTCTTC. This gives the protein CASSQLAGDNEQFF.

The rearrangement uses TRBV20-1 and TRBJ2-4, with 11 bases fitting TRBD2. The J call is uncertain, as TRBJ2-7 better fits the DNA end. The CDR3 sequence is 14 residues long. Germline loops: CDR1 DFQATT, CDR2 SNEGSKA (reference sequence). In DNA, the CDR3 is TGCAGTGCCTATGGGACTAGCGGCTCCTACGAGCAGTACTTC. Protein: CSAYGTSGSYEQYF.

CDR3 coding DNA: TGTGCCATCGGGGGCGGACTAGCGATAATCTCCTACGAGCAGTACTTC. Translation gives CAIGGGLAIISYEQYF. J is TRBJ2-7 and V is TRBV10-3, with 9 positions matching TRBD2. The V gene end was trimmed by 8 bases and the J gene end by 0 bases; junction bases not matched to a gene: 11. The germline CDR1 and CDR2 sequences are ENHRY and SYGVKD. The CDR3 sequence is 16 residues long.

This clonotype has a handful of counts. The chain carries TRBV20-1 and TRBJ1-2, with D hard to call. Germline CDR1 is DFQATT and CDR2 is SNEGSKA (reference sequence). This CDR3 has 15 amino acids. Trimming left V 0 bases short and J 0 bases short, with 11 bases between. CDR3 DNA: TGCAGTGCTAGAGACCGCGCGTCCCCTAACTATGGCTACACCTTC. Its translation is CSARDRASPNYGYTF.

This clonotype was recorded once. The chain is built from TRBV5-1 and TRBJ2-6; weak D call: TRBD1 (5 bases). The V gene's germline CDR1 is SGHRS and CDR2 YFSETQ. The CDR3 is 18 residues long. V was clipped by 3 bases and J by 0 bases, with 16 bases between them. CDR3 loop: CASSYSTDQSSGANVLTF. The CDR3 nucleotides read TGCGCCAGCAGCTATTCGACAGATCAATCCTCTGGGGCCAACGTCCTGACTTTC.

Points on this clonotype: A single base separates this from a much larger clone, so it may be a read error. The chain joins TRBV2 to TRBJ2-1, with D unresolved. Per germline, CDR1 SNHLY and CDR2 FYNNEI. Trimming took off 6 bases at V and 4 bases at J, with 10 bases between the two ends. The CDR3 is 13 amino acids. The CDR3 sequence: CASRDGRYNEQFF. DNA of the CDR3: TGTGCCAGCAGAGACGGACGGTACAATGAGCAGTTCTTC.

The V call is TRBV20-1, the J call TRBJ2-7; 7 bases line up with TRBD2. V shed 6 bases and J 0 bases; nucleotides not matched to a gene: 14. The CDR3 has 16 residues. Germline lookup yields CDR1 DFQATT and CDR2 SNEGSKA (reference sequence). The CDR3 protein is CSAEGRAGRYSYEQYF. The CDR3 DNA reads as TGCAGTGCAGAGGGACGAGCGGGGCGTTACTCCTACGAGCAGTACTTC.

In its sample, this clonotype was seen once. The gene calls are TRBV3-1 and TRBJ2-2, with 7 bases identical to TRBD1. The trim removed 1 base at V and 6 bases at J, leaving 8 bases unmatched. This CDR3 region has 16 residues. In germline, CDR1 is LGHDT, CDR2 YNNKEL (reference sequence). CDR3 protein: CASSQGPGGMAGELFF. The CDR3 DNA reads TGTGCCAGCAGCCAAGGACCAGGGGGAATGGCCGGGGAGCTGTTTTTT.